This T cell receptor (beta chain) was sequenced during a study of T cell repertoires in cytomegalovirus infection. Study results and caveats: Carriers of CMV plus the relevant HLA were identified by cumulative public TCR beta family frequency.

As to this clonotype: Its cognate antigen is unknown.

This CDR3 contains 15 residues. V was shortened by 3 bases and J by 2 bases, with 11 bases between the two germline ends. From the reads, TCRdb called clonotypes with MiXCR, one entry per CDR3 protein. The sample shows about 180,000 distinct CDR3 sequences, 17% of them seen only once. The source of this sequence is a human donor in good health (CMV status not recorded). Some clones in this sample may be carry-over from other donors' samples. Material: CD8+ T cells from PBMCs. The chain uses TRBV12-3 or TRBV12-4 and TRBJ1-3; D might be TRBD1 (5 bases). The CDR3 loop is CASSFPGRTGNTIYF. The DNA of the CDR3 is TGTGCCAGCAGTTTTCCGGGGCGGACTGGAAACACCATATATTTT.